Below, 32 T cell receptor beta chains from the same sample are listed, as sequenced in a study of vaccination and CD4 T cells after COVID-19. Treatment reported: roughly 10-day PBMC culture with coronavirus spike peptide pools or control peptides (ViraFEST assay). No antigen is known for these receptors. The Oncomine TCR Beta short-read assay was applied to DNA of cultured CD4+ T cells. TCRdb reprocessed the PCR reads via MiXCR and lists one record per CDR3 protein. This table has around 19,000 distinct CDR3 sequences, roughly 54% appearing once. The specimen sequenced was CD4+ T cells from blood, cultured in vitro. The receptors come from a human donor who had recovered from COVID-19.

The rearrangement uses TRBV7-6 and TRBJ2-1; 8 nucleotides agree with TRBD2. Germline V gene lookup returns CDR1 SGHVS and CDR2 FNYEAQ. The CDR3 has 17 amino acids. J gave up 3 bases and V 4 bases, and 11 bases lay outside the gene matches. In nucleotides, the CDR3 is TGTGCCAGCAGCTACCGGAGGACTAGCCCTATCTACAATGAGCAGTTCTTC. The encoded protein is CASSYRRTSPIYNEQFF.

This chain joins TRBV27 and TRBJ1-1, with TRBD1 as a possible D gene (6 bases). V shed 7 bases and J shed 5 bases, with 20 bases lying between them. This CDR3 contains 15 residues. The germline V gene has CDR1 MNHEY and CDR2 SMNVEV (reference sequence). The CDR3 spells CASTPFPGVRTEAFF. In DNA, the CDR3 is TGTGCCAGCACCCCCTTCCCAGGGGTACGGACTGAAGCTTTCTTT.

The sample holds a few counts of this clonotype. The chain recombines TRBV10-3 with TRBJ1-2; tentative D call: TRBD1 (5 bases). This CDR3 has 13 residues. V lost 11 bases and J lost 4, with 17 bases in between. Germline V gene sequence: CDR1 ENHRY, CDR2 SYGVKD. CDR3 in DNA: TGTGCCGCGAGGGGCGACAACCGCTATGGCTACACCTTC. It specifies CAARGDNRYGYTF.

The chain has TRBV12-3 or TRBV12-4 and TRBJ1-2; 8 bases agree with TRBD1. Germline trimming cut 5 bases from V and 7 bases from J; bases unmatched to any gene: 9. The CDR3 consists of 14 residues. The CDR3, as DNA: TGTGCCAGCAGTCAAAGGCAGGGGGCGGGTGGCTACACCTTC. Amino acid sequence: CASSQRQGAGGYTF.

The rearrangement joins TRBV27 to TRBJ2-1, with 8 bases identical to TRBD1. The CDR3 loop spans 15 amino acids. V lost 3 bases and J lost 5; bases outside the gene matches: 6. CDR1 is MNHEY and CDR2 is SMNVEV in the germline V gene (reference sequence). The CDR3 DNA reads TGTGCCAGCAGTTTCGGACAGGGTGGGGACAATGAGCAGTTCTTC. As protein: CASSFGQGGDNEQFF.

J is TRBJ1-3 and V is TRBV7-2; D perhaps matches TRBD1 (5 bases). V lost 5 bases and J 4 bases, leaving 15 bases between the germline ends. Germline assignment: CDR1 SGHTA and CDR2 FQGNSA. The CDR3 totals 15 residues. DNA of the CDR3: TGTGCCAGCAGCCCCTATAGGGCAGGGGGAAACACCATATATTTT. Protein sequence: CASSPYRAGGNTIYF.

This clonotype was seen only a few times. The chain recombines TRBV7-9 with TRBJ2-2; TRBD2 is a possible D gene (7 bases). Trimming left V 5 bases short and J 8 bases short, with 18 bases between. The germline V gene has CDR1 SEHNR and CDR2 FQNEAQ (reference sequence). This CDR3 has 15 amino acids. The chain's CDR3 is CASSLTGGRLGELFF. The CDR3 DNA reads TGTGCCAGCAGCCTCACGGGGGGCAGGCTGGGGGAGCTGTTTTTT. Full variable domain (outside the CDR3, taken from reference TRBV7-9 and TRBJ2-2): DTGVSQNPRHKITKRGQNVTFRCDPISEHNRLYWYRQTLGQGPEFLTYFQNEAQLEKSRLLSDRFSAERPKGSFSTLEIQRTEQGDSAMYLCASSLTGGRLGELFFGEGSRLTVL.

The chain uses TRBV7-8 and TRBJ2-7; perhaps TRBD2 as D (5 bases). This CDR3 is 14 amino acids long. Germline assignment: CDR1 SGHVS and CDR2 FQNEAQ. Trimming pared 1 base from V and 2 bases from J, leaving 9 bases between. CDR3 sequence (DNA): TGTGCCAGCAGCTTAGAGCTGCGGGCCTACGAGCAGTACTTC. It codes for CASSLELRAYEQYF.

Written as DNA, the CDR3 is TGTGCCAGCAGCTCCAGGGGATCGATTTCTCCGCGGGCTTTCTTT. Translation gives CASSSRGSISPRAFF. The rearrangement links TRBV11-2 to TRBJ1-1; TRBD1 might be the D (6 bases). CDR1 and CDR2 from the germline V gene are SGHAT and FQNNGV. V was pared by 4 bases and J by 11 bases, with 23 bases between. The CDR3 covers 15 residues.

The V gene is TRBV10-3, the J gene TRBJ1-1; 11 nucleotides align to TRBD1. The V gene's germline CDR1 is ENHRY and CDR2 SYGVKD. V trimming: 4 bases; J trimming: 1 base; junction bases outside the gene matches: 2. This CDR3 is built from 15 residues. CDR3 nucleotides: TGTGCCATCAGTGGGGGACAGGGGGAGAACACTGAAGCTTTCTTT. Its translation is CAISGGQGENTEAFF.

The chain links TRBV5-1 to TRBJ2-5; D is ambiguous. Per germline, CDR1 SGHRS and CDR2 YFSETQ. The CDR3 totals 14 residues. V lost 1 base and J lost 1, with 8 bases in between. CDR3 sequence reads: CASSLFGSQETQYF. The CDR3 region has the DNA TGCGCCAGCAGCTTGTTCGGCAGCCAAGAGACCCAGTACTTC.

The chain links TRBV5-1 to TRBJ1-5; D may be TRBD1 (6 bases). V was pared by 4 bases and J by 2 bases, with 13 bases between. Germline V gene data show CDR1 as SGHRS and CDR2 as YFSETQ. The length of the CDR3 is 15 residues. The CDR3 DNA reads as TGCGCCAGCAGCGTAGGGGGAGGGGGCAATCAGCCCCAGCATTTT. Amino acid sequence: CASSVGGGGNQPQHF.

V and J are TRBV12-5 and TRBJ1-2; 9 bases fit TRBD1. Germline CDR1 LGHNT, CDR2 FRNRAP. The CDR3 extends over 13 amino acids. The junction had 4 bases not matched to a gene; V was cut back by 5 bases and J by 6 bases. The CDR3: CASGRDRDHGYTF. CDR3 in DNA: TGTGCTAGTGGTCGGGACAGGGATCATGGCTACACCTTC.

J is TRBJ1-5 and V is TRBV10-3; D remains ambiguous. The CDR3 consists of 13 residues. V was clipped by 5 bases and J by 8 bases, with 13 bases between them. In germline, CDR1 is ENHRY, CDR2 SYGVKD. The CDR3 coding sequence is TGTGCCATCAGTCCTAACTCCTGGGAGCCCCAGCATTTT. As protein: CAISPNSWEPQHF.

The CDR3 DNA reads TGTGCCAGCAGCCTATTCTTGCTTCAGGGAGGGGGTGAGCAGTTCTTC. It codes for CASSLFLLQGGGEQFF. The chain combines TRBV6-1 with TRBJ2-1; TRBD2 might be the D (7 bases). The germline CDR1 and CDR2 sequences are MNHNS and SASEGT. This CDR3 is 16 amino acids long. V was pared by 6 bases and J by 9 bases, with 24 bases between.

This clonotype was seen a handful of times. The chain carries TRBV12-3 or TRBV12-4 and TRBJ1-1; no definite D call. V lost 5 bases, J lost 10 bases, and 14 bases lay in between. The CDR3 is made up of 12 amino acids. The CDR3 sequence is CASSRRPKVAFF. CDR3 in DNA: TGTGCCAGCAGTCGCCGACCTAAGGTAGCTTTCTTT.

This chain links TRBV6-1 with TRBJ2-7; no reliable D call. V gave up 7 bases and J gave up 6 bases, with 19 bases separating them. CDR3 length: 14 residues. Germline V gene lookup returns CDR1 MNHNS and CDR2 SASEGT. The CDR3 loop reads CASTSTGVSSEQYF. The CDR3 DNA reads as TGTGCCAGCACCTCCACGGGCGTCTCTAGCGAGCAGTACTTC.

The chain joins TRBV20-1 to TRBJ1-3, with a tentative D call TRBD1 (6 bases). This CDR3 region has 14 residues. The V end was cut by 3 bases, the J end by 1 base, with 10 bases between. Germline CDR1 reads DFQATT; CDR2 reads SNEGSKA (reference sequence). In DNA, the CDR3 is TGCAGTGCTAGTCGGACAGCATCTGGAAACACCATATATTTT. This gives the protein CSASRTASGNTIYF.

The chain employs TRBV6-2 or TRBV6-3 and TRBJ2-5; D gene ambiguous. Germline lookup yields CDR1 MNHEY and CDR2 SVGEGT. This CDR3 has 13 amino acids. Trimming took off 5 bases at V and 6 bases at J, with 13 bases between the two ends. This chain's CDR3 is CASSQTAPKTQYF. The DNA for the CDR3 is TGTGCCAGCAGTCAGACCGCCCCAAAGACCCAGTACTTC.

This clonotype was picked up a small number of times. This chain links TRBV7-9 with TRBJ1-2; 11 bases fit TRBD1. Germline trimming cut 6 bases from V and 5 bases from J; bases unmatched to any gene: 20. The CDR3 length is 19 residues. The germline CDR1 and CDR2 sequences are SEHNR and FQNEAQ (reference sequence). The CDR3 coding sequence is TGTGCCAGCAGTCACGGGACAGGGGGGGCCTATCTCTCCTCTTATGGCTACACCTTC. Translation gives CASSHGTGGAYLSSYGYTF.

The V call is TRBV28, the J call TRBJ2-5, with TRBD1 matching 7 bases. J gave up 3 bases and V 5 bases, and 3 bases lay outside the gene matches. The V gene's germline CDR1 is MDHEN and CDR2 SYDVKM. The CDR3 loop spans 13 amino acids. The CDR3 nucleotides read TGTGCCAGCAGTGGACAGGATAAAGAGACCCAGTACTTC. Amino acids: CASSGQDKETQYF. The variable domain in full, completed from reference TRBV28 and TRBJ2-5, reads DVKVTQSSRYLVKRTGEKVFLECVQDMDHENMFWYRQDPGLGLRLIYFSYDVKMKEKGDIPEGYSVSREKKERFSLILESASTNQTSMYLCASSGQDKETQYFGPGTRLLVL.

The V call is TRBV14, the J call TRBJ1-2, with 7 bases identical to TRBD1. CDR1 and CDR2 (germline): SGHDN, FVKESK. The trim removed 4 bases at V and 14 bases at J, leaving 16 bases unmatched. This CDR3 has 14 amino acids. CDR3 loop: CASSPRTGEGQKTF. The CDR3, as DNA: TGTGCCAGCAGCCCACGAACCGGCGAGGGACAGAAGACCTTC.

The V gene is TRBV30, the J gene TRBJ2-5, with 10 bases matching TRBD1. The CDR3 covers 15 residues. Germline CDR1 and CDR2: GTSNPN and SVGIG (reference sequence). With 4 bases clipped from V and 3 bases from J, the junction kept 8 bases outside the gene matches. This chain's CDR3 is CAWTGPGQGKETQYF. CDR3 DNA: TGTGCCTGGACTGGCCCGGGACAGGGGAAAGAGACCCAGTACTTC.

The V gene is TRBV5-6, the J gene TRBJ1-3, with D unresolved. Per germline, CDR1 SGHDT and CDR2 YYEEEE. Trimming left V 0 bases short and J 0 bases short, with 7 bases between. This CDR3 is built from 15 residues. CDR3 protein: CASSLVRSSGNTIYF. The DNA for the CDR3 is TGTGCCAGCAGCTTGGTTCGAAGCTCTGGAAACACCATATATTTT.

There are a few counts of this clonotype. This chain joins TRBV6-5 and TRBJ1-1; TRBD1 is a possible D gene (6 bases). This CDR3 spans 15 amino acids. CDR1 and CDR2 from the germline V gene are MNHEY and SVGAGI. The V gene lost 4 bases and the J gene lost 5 bases, with 17 bases spanning the gap. The CDR3 loop is CASSSGRGSRTEAFF. The CDR3 coding sequence is TGTGCCAGCAGTTCGGGCAGGGGTAGTCGTACTGAAGCTTTCTTT.

The chain combines TRBV5-8 with TRBJ2-5; either TRBD1 or TRBD2 may fit D (6 bases each). V dropped 2 bases and J dropped 4 bases, with 21 bases sitting between them. CDR3 length: 17 residues. Germline CDR1 SGHTS, CDR2 YDEGEE. The CDR3 DNA reads TGTGCCAGCAGCTTACTACCCTTCGGACTACAGGGAGAGACCCAGTACTTC. Protein: CASSLLPFGLQGETQYF.

This chain uses TRBV20-1 with TRBJ1-2; no reliable D call. CDR1 and CDR2 (germline): DFQATT, SNEGSKA (reference sequence). Trimming cost V 7 bases and J 0 bases, with 12 bases left between them. This CDR3 has 13 amino acids. CDR3 residues: CSVPRETNYGYTF. The CDR3 DNA reads TGCAGTGTTCCCAGAGAAACTAACTATGGCTACACCTTC.

The chain combines TRBV18 with TRBJ1-2; possible D gene TRBD1, 5 bases. CDR3 length: 16 amino acids. The ends were cut back, 6 bases at V and 7 bases at J, with 24 bases in the middle. Germline V gene data show CDR1 as KGHSH and CDR2 as LQKENI. CDR3 DNA sequence: TGTGCCAGCTCTTCCGTACGGGCAAGGGGAATAGGTGGCTACACCTTC. It encodes CASSSVRARGIGGYTF.

This chain uses TRBV29-1 with TRBJ2-5; D gene uncertain. The CDR3 covers 12 residues. Germline V CDR1 and CDR2: SQVTM, ANQGSEA. Trimming removed 1 base from V and 3 bases from J, with 6 bases in between. The CDR3 region is CSVEVLEETQYF. Here the CDR3 DNA reads TGCAGCGTTGAAGTTCTTGAAGAGACCCAGTACTTC.

This chain links TRBV10-3 with TRBJ2-5; 12 bases agree with TRBD2. Germline CDR1 and CDR2: ENHRY and SYGVKD. The CDR3 extends over 13 amino acids. V shed 8 bases, J shed 4 bases, and the junction held 2 bases outside the gene matches. The CDR3 reads CAIGGLAGETQYF. CDR3 DNA sequence: TGTGCCATCGGGGGACTAGCGGGAGAGACCCAGTACTTC.

In its sample, this clonotype was seen a few times. This chain joins TRBV20-1 and TRBJ1-5; no definite D call. In germline, CDR1 is DFQATT, CDR2 SNEGSKA (reference sequence). V lost 5 bases and J 4 bases, leaving 12 bases between the germline ends. The CDR3 runs to 13 residues. CDR3 in amino acids: CSAPPRANQPQHF. The CDR3 nucleotides read TGCAGTGCTCCCCCGCGAGCTAATCAGCCCCAGCATTTT.

This rearrangement joins TRBV28 to TRBJ2-7; TRBD2 might be the D (5 bases). V lost 6 bases to trimming and J lost 2 bases, with 14 bases between them. Germline loops: CDR1 MDHEN, CDR2 SYDVKM. The CDR3 covers 14 residues. CDR3 protein: CASRGSGSPYEQYF. The CDR3 nucleotides are TGTGCCAGCAGGGGTTCGGGGTCCCCCTACGAGCAGTACTTC.